This TCR beta chain was observed in a study of T cell changes during pregnancy in multiple sclerosis. The method was immunoSEQ multiplex PCR; TCRdb's version includes in-frame clones alone and lacks a portion of them. Here the sample spans tens of thousands of clones, around 92% being singletons. The sample holds one count of this clone. Unmatched junction bases numbered 4, after V lost 0 bases and J lost 4 bases. Germline V lookup: CDR1 SGHRS, CDR2 YFSETQ. This CDR3 has 15 amino acids. The chain has TRBV5-1 and TRBJ2-1, with TRBD1 identical over 7 bases. This receptor was obtained from a female donor in good health, enrolled as a control in a pregnancy study. This specimen consisted of CD4+ T cells from peripheral blood mononuclear cells, obtained after pregnancy. DNA of the CDR3: TGCGCCAGCAGCTTGGAAGGGGGCGAGTACAATGAGCAGTTCTTC. Translation: CASSLEGGEYNEQFF.